Each of the 12 T cell receptor beta chains below was sequenced from the same sample in a study of response to subunit inactivated influenza vaccine. TCRdb called the RT-PCR reads again in MiXCR, with one record for every CDR3 protein. The sample includes some 300,000 distinct CDR3 sequences, around 20% of them seen just once. The source material was PBMCs from blood, sampled roughly 20 months after vaccination. These TCRs come from a man between 50 and 69 years old who received an inactivated influenza vaccine.

This clonotype was counted only a few times. The rearrangement uses TRBV28 and TRBJ1-5; 7 bases match TRBD1. The CDR3 contains 15 residues. Germline V gives CDR1 MDHEN, CDR2 SYDVKM. After removal of 8 bases from V and 3 bases from J, the junction contained 10 bases not matched to a gene. CDR3 DNA sequence: TGTGCCAGCGAAACAGGGGTCAGGGCCAATCAGCCCCAGCATTTT. Its translation is CASETGVRANQPQHF.

Written as DNA, the CDR3 is TGTGCCAGCAGCTTAGCTGAGGTCCCAGGCCTGGATACGCAGTATTTT. Translation: CASSLAEVPGLDTQYF. The chain links TRBV7-2 to TRBJ2-3; no reliable D call. This CDR3 contains 16 residues. CDR1 and CDR2 (germline): SGHTA, FQGNSA. The V gene lost 0 bases and the J gene lost 6 bases, with 16 bases spanning the gap.

This chain links TRBV5-5 with TRBJ2-1; 7 bases match TRBD1. From germline, CDR1 is SGHKS and CDR2 YYEKEE (reference sequence). This CDR3 has 13 amino acids. The trim removed 3 bases at V and 7 bases at J, leaving 4 bases unmatched. DNA of the CDR3: TGTGCCAGCAGCTCTCCGGACAGGAATGAGCAGTTCTTC. Amino acids: CASSSPDRNEQFF. Full variable domain (rest looked up from reference TRBV5-5 and TRBJ2-1): DAGVTQSPTHLIKTRGQQVTLRCSPISGHKSVSWYQQVLGQGPQFIFQYYEKEERGRGNFPDRFSARQFPNYSSELNVNALLLGDSALYLCASSSPDRNEQFFGPGTRLTVL.

This clonotype was counted between two and nine times. The chain couples TRBV2 to TRBJ2-3, with 7 bases identical to TRBD2. Germline CDR1 SNHLY, CDR2 FYNNEI. CDR3 length: 15 amino acids. V shed 10 bases and J 2 bases; nucleotides not matched to a gene: 12. CDR3 DNA: TGTGCCACCGGGATGGAGCGGGGTTTCACAGATACGCAGTATTTT. Amino acid sequence: CATGMERGFTDTQYF.

There are a few counts of this clonotype. This chain uses TRBV28 with TRBJ1-4; maybe TRBD1 (6 bases). Trimming cost V 7 bases and J 7 bases, with 22 bases left between them. CDR3 length: 16 amino acids. Per the germline V gene, CDR1 is MDHEN and CDR2 is SYDVKM. The DNA for the CDR3 is TGTGCCAGCAAGGGGACAAATCGTTGGGGGGGTGAAAAACTGTTTTTT. Encoded protein: CASKGTNRWGGEKLFF.

This clonotype was detected ten times or more. This chain joins TRBV12-3 or TRBV12-4 and TRBJ1-1, with D possibly TRBD1 on 5 matching bases. The length of the CDR3 is 15 residues. V lost 1 base to trimming and J lost 0 bases, with 9 bases between them. The CDR3 spells CASSLGGAMNTEAFF. The CDR3 coding sequence is TGTGCCAGCAGTTTAGGCGGGGCAATGAACACTGAAGCTTTCTTT.

The chain links TRBV5-1 to TRBJ2-7, with TRBD2 matching over 10 bases. Per the germline V gene, CDR1 is SGHRS and CDR2 is YFSETQ. V shed 0 bases, J shed 5 bases, and the junction held 2 bases outside the gene matches. This CDR3 has 14 residues. CDR3: CASSLAGTSDEQYF. CDR3 coding DNA: TGCGCCAGCAGCTTGGCCGGGACTAGCGACGAGCAGTACTTC.

The CDR3 spells CAWSANRGVGKLFF. The CDR3 bases are TGTGCCTGGAGTGCAAACAGGGGAGTGGGAAAACTGTTTTTT. This chain connects TRBV30 to TRBJ1-4; 7 nucleotides align to TRBD1. The CDR3 runs 14 residues. Looked up from germline, CDR1 is GTSNPN and CDR2 is SVGIG (reference sequence). Germline trimming cut 1 base from V and 10 bases from J; bases unmatched to any gene: 9.

This clonotype was found many times. The chain links TRBV27 to TRBJ1-2; tentatively, D is TRBD1 (6 bases). V was shortened by 6 bases and J by 4 bases, with 15 bases between the two germline ends. Germline values: CDR1 MNHEY, CDR2 SMNVEV (reference sequence). This CDR3 is built from 14 residues. The CDR3 region is CASSPVGGSYGYTF. The CDR3 nucleotides read TGTGCCAGCAGCCCGGTAGGGGGTAGCTATGGCTACACCTTC.

The sample holds a few counts of this clonotype. The chain recombines TRBV5-1 with TRBJ2-3, with D unclear. The germline V gene has CDR1 SGHRS and CDR2 YFSETQ. The V and J ends lost 0 bases and 4 bases respectively, with 6 bases between them. CDR3 length: 13 amino acids. CDR3 DNA: TGCGCCAGCAGCTTGGAAATGGCAGATACGCAGTATTTT. Amino acid sequence: CASSLEMADTQYF.

Here the CDR3 DNA reads TGTGCCACCAGTGATACAGGGGGCGGGAATCAGCCCCAGCATTTT. Translated, it gives CATSDTGGGNQPQHF. This chain joins TRBV24-1 and TRBJ1-5; 9 nucleotides match TRBD1. The V gene end was trimmed by 3 bases and the J gene end by 4 bases; junction bases not matched to a gene: 3. Looked up from germline, CDR1 is KGHDR and CDR2 is SFDVKD. The CDR3 is made up of 15 amino acids.

This clonotype was seen a handful of times. The chain has TRBV20-1 and TRBJ2-5; 7 positions match TRBD2. The CDR3 covers 16 residues. Trimming at V came to 7 bases and at J to 0 bases, leaving 14 bases not matched to a gene. From germline, CDR1 is DFQATT and CDR2 SNEGSKA (reference sequence). The CDR3 reads CSVPIWRAGYQETQYF. In DNA, the CDR3 is TGCAGTGTACCCATATGGAGAGCGGGGTACCAAGAGACCCAGTACTTC.